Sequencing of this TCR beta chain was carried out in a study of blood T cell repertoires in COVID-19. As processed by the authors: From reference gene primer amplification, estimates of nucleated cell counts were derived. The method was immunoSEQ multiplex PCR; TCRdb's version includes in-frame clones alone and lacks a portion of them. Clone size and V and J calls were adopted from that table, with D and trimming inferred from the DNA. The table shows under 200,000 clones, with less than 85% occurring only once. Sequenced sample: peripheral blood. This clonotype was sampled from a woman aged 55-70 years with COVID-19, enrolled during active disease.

CDR3 amino acids: CASSLLPTDTDTQYF. The CDR3 region has the DNA TGTGCCAGCAGCTTACTCCCGACAGACACAGATACGCAGTATTTT. This chain connects TRBV7-6 to TRBJ2-3; a weak D match, TRBD1 (5 bases). Germline V CDR1 and CDR2: SGHVS, FNYEAQ. With 2 bases removed from V and 2 bases from J, the gap between germline ends came to 11 bases. The CDR3 extends over 15 amino acids.